Shown below are 26 T cell receptor beta chains from a single sample sequenced in a study of blood T cells in healthy people across ages. Primers used in a second PCR of about 7 to 12 cycles were a sample-barcoded 5' primer and a J-beta primer mix. Via MiXCR, TCRdb re-called the 5' RACE reads, giving one row per CDR3 protein. The sample comprises 710,000 or so distinct CDR3 sequences, about 20% of which are singletons, and around a fifth rests with the top ten. Sequencing was done on a sample of blood. The receptors were gathered from a man in his sixties or seventies in good health.

The V gene is TRBV20-1, the J gene TRBJ2-3; TRBD2 aligns across 9 bases. The CDR3 extends over 15 amino acids. J was trimmed by 4 bases and V by 1 base; bases with no gene match: 6. Germline V lookup: CDR1 DFQATT, CDR2 SNEGSKA (reference sequence). The CDR3 loop reads CSARGREGLPDTQYF. Written as DNA, the CDR3 is TGCAGTGCTAGAGGGCGGGAGGGCCTCCCAGATACGCAGTATTTT.

The table lists this clonotype with a few counts. The chain couples TRBV5-1 to TRBJ2-7, with D maybe TRBD1 (7 bases). Germline lookup yields CDR1 SGHRS and CDR2 YFSETQ. The CDR3 consists of 14 residues. Trimming took off 3 bases at V and 5 bases at J, with 15 bases between the two ends. CDR3 residues: CASSSQGGNNEQYF. CDR3 in DNA: TGCGCCAGCAGCTCGCAGGGGGGTAATAACGAGCAGTACTTC.

This clonotype has just one count. The chain recombines TRBV20-1 with TRBJ2-4; TRBD2 might be the D (5 bases). V gave up 3 bases and J gave up 8 bases, with 8 bases separating them. The germline V gene encodes CDR1 DFQATT and CDR2 SNEGSKA (reference sequence). This CDR3 spans 11 amino acids. Here the CDR3 reads CSASYGDIQYF. CDR3 DNA sequence: TGCAGTGCTAGCTACGGGGACATTCAGTACTTC.

The chain has TRBV3-1 and TRBJ2-1, with 10 nucleotides matching TRBD2. Germline trimming cut 2 bases from V and 10 bases from J; bases unmatched to any gene: 5. Per the germline V gene, CDR1 is LGHDT and CDR2 is YNNKEL (reference sequence). This CDR3 comprises 14 residues. The CDR3 region is CASSQQPLAGEQFF. The DNA of the CDR3 is TGTGCCAGCAGCCAACAACCACTAGCGGGGGAGCAGTTCTTC.

Regarding this clonotype: A junction boundary mismatches the germline segment, possibly from a read error. V usage is TRBV3-1 and J usage is TRBJ2-7; no firm D call. The germline CDR1 and CDR2 sequences are LGHDT and YNNKEL (reference sequence). The CDR3 runs to 12 residues. CDR3 loop: CASSLRTDEPYF. CDR3 DNA: TGTGCCAGCAGCTTAAGGACCGACGAGCCGTACTTC.

The chain carries TRBV7-9 and TRBJ2-3; TRBD2 aligns across 12 bases. V shed 1 base and J 5 bases; nucleotides not matched to a gene: 10. This CDR3 spans 18 amino acids. Germline CDR1 and CDR2: SEHNR and FQNEAQ (reference sequence). This chain's CDR3 is CASSLVGELAGGKDTQYF. CDR3 in DNA: TGTGCCAGCAGCTTAGTTGGGGAACTAGCGGGAGGAAAAGATACGCAGTATTTT.

This clonotype was detected a few times. V is TRBV12-3 or TRBV12-4 and J is TRBJ1-2; 9 nucleotides align to TRBD1. The CDR3 contains 16 residues. The J segment lost 4 bases and the V segment lost 1 base, leaving 7 bases of the junction unmatched. The CDR3 DNA is TGTGCCAGCAGTTTAGGGACAGGGGCTTTGGGCTATGGCTACACCTTC. Translated: CASSLGTGALGYGYTF.

The gene calls are TRBV25-1 and TRBJ1-5; D gene ambiguous. Germline V gives CDR1 MGHDK, CDR2 SYGVNS. This CDR3 region has 13 residues. Trimming stripped 0 bases from V and 3 bases from J, with 3 bases between. CDR3 nucleotides: TGTGCCAGCAGTGAATATGACAATCAGCCCCAGCATTTT. Its translation is CASSEYDNQPQHF.

This chain links TRBV14 with TRBJ1-2; D gene unclear. The germline CDR1 and CDR2 sequences are SGHDN and FVKESK. The germline V and J ends were trimmed by 3 bases and 4 bases, with 12 bases remaining between them. CDR3 length: 14 amino acids. The DNA for the CDR3 is TGTGCCAGCAGCCAGGGTTCGACGCTCTATGGCTACACCTTC. The encoded protein is CASSQGSTLYGYTF.

V is TRBV2 and J is TRBJ2-1, with D tentatively TRBD1 (6 bases). V shed 5 bases and J shed 6 bases, with 11 bases lying between them. This CDR3 spans 13 amino acids. From germline, CDR1 is SNHLY and CDR2 FYNNEI. This chain's CDR3 is CASSLDRSNEQFF. CDR3 nucleotides: TGTGCCAGCAGTCTGGACAGAAGCAATGAGCAGTTCTTC.

This clonotype was seen a few times. V is TRBV6-5 and J is TRBJ2-4, with no clear D. This CDR3 region has 16 residues. The V gene's germline CDR1 is MNHEY and CDR2 SVGAGI. The V end was cut by 5 bases, the J end by 0 bases, with 14 bases between. Here the CDR3 DNA reads TGTGCCAGCAGTACCGTGTCAAGTGGAGCCAAAAACATTCAGTACTTC. It encodes CASSTVSSGAKNIQYF.

V usage is TRBV29-1 and J usage is TRBJ2-3, with D hard to call. The CDR3 has 13 residues. Germline V gives CDR1 SQVTM, CDR2 ANQGSEA. V was trimmed by 0 bases and J by 6 bases, leaving 10 bases between them. The CDR3 loop is CSVEDLEPDTQYF. The CDR3 DNA is TGCAGCGTTGAAGATCTCGAACCCGATACGCAGTATTTT.

V is TRBV21-1 and J is TRBJ1-2; no check of the table's D call, TRBD1, against the DNA was made. TRBV21-1 is recorded as a pseudogene. The CDR3 covers 16 residues. The DNA for the CDR3 is TGTGCCAGCAGCAAAAAGCGGGCAGGGGATAGTCGGGGCTACACCTTC. This sequence encodes CASSKKRAGDSRGYTF.

This clonotype was seen a few times. The V call is TRBV5-1, the J call TRBJ1-6; 10 nucleotides line up with TRBD1. The germline V gene has CDR1 SGHRS and CDR2 YFSETQ. V was clipped by 3 bases and J by 7 bases; unmatched bases: 4. The CDR3 is made up of 15 amino acids. The CDR3 DNA follows: TGCGCCAGCAGCTACGGGGACAGGGGAAATTCACCCCTCCACTTT. This gives the protein CASSYGDRGNSPLHF.

This clonotype showed up just a few times. This sequence joins TRBV11-2 and TRBJ2-7; no clear D. This CDR3 has 13 amino acids. CDR1 and CDR2 from the germline V gene are SGHAT and FQNNGV. V was pared by 4 bases and J by 0 bases, with 7 bases between. DNA of the CDR3: TGTGCCAGCAGCTATCATTTCTCCTACGAGCAGTACGTC. Encoded protein: CASSYHFSYEQYV.

V is TRBV5-6 and J is TRBJ1-2, with unresolved D. V lost 3 bases to trimming and J lost 8 bases, with 8 bases between them. Germline V gene sequence: CDR1 SGHDT, CDR2 YYEEEE. This CDR3 spans 11 amino acids. The CDR3 DNA follows: TGTGCCAGCAGCTACTTCCAAGGCTACACCTTC. It specifies CASSYFQGYTF.

A few counts support this clonotype. The chain couples TRBV12-3 or TRBV12-4 to TRBJ1-1; TRBD1 might be the D (5 bases). The CDR3 is 14 amino acids. The V end was cut by 6 bases, the J end by 5 bases, with 16 bases between. The CDR3 nucleotides are TGTGCCAGCAGAGCCAGGGCTTCGCGGACTGAAGCTTTCTTT. It yields the protein CASRARASRTEAFF.

This rearrangement joins TRBV12-3 or TRBV12-4 to TRBJ2-3, with 7 nucleotides matching TRBD2. V lost 3 bases to trimming and J lost 4 bases; unmatched junction nucleotides: 7. The CDR3 has 15 amino acids. The CDR3 DNA reads as TGTGCCAGCAGTTTTTCGGCGGGAGCCGCAGATACGCAGTATTTT. Amino acids: CASSFSAGAADTQYF.

This chain uses TRBV20-1 with TRBJ2-3; 7 bases line up with TRBD2. V shed 4 bases and J 4 bases; nucleotides not matched to a gene: 14. The CDR3 has 16 amino acids. Per the germline V gene, CDR1 is DFQATT and CDR2 is SNEGSKA (reference sequence). This CDR3 is CSAINMREFRADTQYF. The CDR3 DNA reads as TGCAGTGCTATTAACATGCGGGAGTTTAGGGCAGATACGCAGTATTTT.

The chain uses TRBV4-3 and TRBJ1-1, with TRBD1 identical over 10 bases. V was clipped by 0 bases and J by 2 bases; unmatched bases: 6. The CDR3 is made up of 17 amino acids. Looked up from germline, CDR1 is LGHNA and CDR2 is YSLEER. The CDR3 sequence is CASSQDRLTGGNTEAFF. CDR3 in DNA: TGCGCCAGCAGCCAAGACCGGCTGACAGGGGGCAACACTGAAGCTTTCTTT.

This clonotype occurred a few times. V is TRBV28 and J is TRBJ1-2; 9 bases map to TRBD1. Germline CDR1 MDHEN, CDR2 SYDVKM. The CDR3 spans 15 residues. Germline trimming cut 5 bases from V and 8 bases from J; bases unmatched to any gene: 12. The CDR3: CASSPGGTGNPGYTF. CDR3 sequence (DNA): TGTGCCAGCAGTCCCGGGGGGACAGGGAATCCGGGCTACACCTTC.

The rearrangement uses TRBV20-1 and TRBJ2-4, with 8 bases fitting TRBD2. CDR1 and CDR2 (germline): DFQATT, SNEGSKA (reference sequence). This CDR3 spans 14 amino acids. Trimming cost V 6 bases and J 5 bases; bases outside gene matches: 9. DNA of the CDR3: TGCAGTGCCAGCGGCGGGAGGAAAGAAAACATTCAGTACTTC. Its translation: CSASGGRKENIQYF.

The chain uses TRBV5-1 and TRBJ1-2; weak D call: TRBD1 (6 bases). In germline, CDR1 is SGHRS, CDR2 YFSETQ. The V end lost 2 bases, the J end lost 7 bases, and 18 bases lay between the germline ends. The CDR3 runs 15 residues. CDR3 in amino acids: CASSLYAGAQAGYTF. The CDR3 bases are TGCGCCAGCAGCTTATACGCAGGGGCACAGGCTGGCTACACCTTC. Full variable domain (missing parts from reference TRBV5-1 and TRBJ1-2): KAGVTQTPRYLIKTRGQQVTLSCSPISGHRSVSWYQQTPGQGLQFLFEYFSETQRNKGNFPGRFSGRQFSNSRSEMNVSTLELGDSALYLCASSLYAGAQAGYTFGSGTRLTVV.

The chain has TRBV12-3 or TRBV12-4 and TRBJ2-3; D gene uncertain. The CDR3 sequence is 12 residues long. The V gene lost 6 bases and the J gene lost 12 bases, with 16 bases spanning the gap. CDR3 amino acids: CASSNEASGQYF. CDR3 bases: TGTGCCAGCAGCAACGAGGCCAGTGGTCAGTATTTT.

The chain carries TRBV20-1 and TRBJ2-3; no reliable D call. The CDR3 is 14 amino acids. The ends were cut back, 2 bases at V and 4 bases at J, with 13 bases in the middle. Germline V lookup: CDR1 DFQATT, CDR2 SNEGSKA (reference sequence). DNA of the CDR3: TGCAGTGCTAGAAGTAGGCTAGGCCCAGATACGCAGTATTTT. Translation: CSARSRLGPDTQYF.

This chain connects TRBV28 to TRBJ1-2; D ambiguous. Germline-derived CDR1 and CDR2 are MDHEN and SYDVKM. The CDR3 consists of 12 residues. V lost 6 bases, J lost 0 bases, and 5 bases lay in between. The CDR3 DNA reads as TGTGCCAGCAGGACTACTAACTATGGCTACACCTTC. This codes for CASRTTNYGYTF.